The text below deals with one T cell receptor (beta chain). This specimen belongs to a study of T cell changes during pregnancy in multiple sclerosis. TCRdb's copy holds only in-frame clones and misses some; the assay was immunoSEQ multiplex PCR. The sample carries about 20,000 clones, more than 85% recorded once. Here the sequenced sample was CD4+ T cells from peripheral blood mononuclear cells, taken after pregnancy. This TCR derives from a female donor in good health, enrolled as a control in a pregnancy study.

CDR3 nucleotide sequence: TGTGCCAGCAGTTACTCGGGCGTTATGAACACTGAAGCTTTCTTT. It yields the protein CASSYSGVMNTEAFF. This chain connects TRBV6-5 to TRBJ1-1; D unresolved. V lost 0 bases and J 0 bases, leaving 8 bases between the germline ends. This CDR3 spans 15 amino acids. The germline V gene has CDR1 MNHEY and CDR2 SVGAGI.